One sample yielded the 14 T cell receptor beta chains listed below, sequenced in a study of early T cells in non-severe SARS-CoV-2 infection (dated by TCRdb to the early 2020s). The library was prepared using 5' RACE. The sequencing machine was a NextSeq 500. In TCRdb, the public reads were trimmed at Q25 with fastp and aligned with MiXCR, with productive beta chains retained. Records with the same CDR3 protein are collapsed into one entry carrying the most frequent genes and DNA. This sample comprises tens of thousands of distinct CDR3 sequences, about 5% of them detected only once. The ten largest clones take up about 14% of the sample. The sample taken for sequencing was whole blood. The origin of the receptors is an adult who was a healthcare worker with PCR-confirmed SARS-CoV-2 infection or an uninfected control (not recorded which).

This clonotype has a handful of counts. The V call is TRBV5-1, the J call TRBJ1-2, with no clear D. Germline CDR1 SGHRS, CDR2 YFSETQ. The CDR3 is made up of 13 amino acids. Trimming pared 3 bases from V and 8 bases from J, leaving 14 bases between. The CDR3, as DNA: TGCGCCAGCAGCTCCGAGAACTTTGGAGGCTACACCTTC. Protein product: CASSSENFGGYTF.

The chain joins TRBV20-1 to TRBJ1-2; 10 bases fit TRBD1. V shed 5 bases and J 5 bases; nucleotides not matched to a gene: 8. This CDR3 has 14 residues. The germline CDR1 and CDR2 sequences are DFQATT and SNEGSKA (reference sequence). CDR3 coding DNA: TGCAGTGCTTCTCGACAGGGGGCTTATTATGGCTACACCTTC. It encodes CSASRQGAYYGYTF.

This clonotype was seen repeatedly, ten times or more. The J gene is TRBJ2-3, the V gene TRBV28, with 10 positions matching TRBD2. Trimming took 5 bases from V and 4 from J; bases not matched to a gene: 15. From germline, CDR1 is MDHEN and CDR2 SYDVKM. This CDR3 contains 18 residues. CDR3 nucleotide sequence: TGTGCCAGCAGTCAGACCCCGCTGAGCGGGGGGGTGGCAGATACGCAGTATTTT. This encodes CASSQTPLSGGVADTQYF.

This clonotype was picked up many times. The rearrangement joins TRBV5-6 to TRBJ1-5; 7 bases agree with TRBD1. This CDR3 spans 15 amino acids. Germline-derived CDR1 and CDR2 are SGHDT and YYEEEE. The ends lost 3 bases at V and 3 bases at J; junction bases unmatched: 6. CDR3: CASSWGGQPNQPQHF. DNA of the CDR3: TGTGCCAGCAGCTGGGGGGGACAGCCCAATCAGCCCCAGCATTTT. Full variable domain (remainder filled in from reference TRBV5-6 and TRBJ1-5): DAGVTQSPTHLIKTRGQQVTLRCSPKSGHDTVSWYQQALGQGPQFIFQYYEEEERQRGNFPDRFSGHQFPNYSSELNVNALLLGDSALYLCASSWGGQPNQPQHFGDGTRLSIL.

V is TRBV28 and J is TRBJ1-4; no clear D. The CDR3 has 11 amino acids. CDR1 and CDR2 from the germline V gene are MDHEN and SYDVKM. V dropped 6 bases and J dropped 8 bases, with 7 bases sitting between them. The CDR3 region has the DNA TGTGCCAGCAGCCGCTTCGAAAAACTGTTTTTT. This translates into CASSRFEKLFF.

Many counts were recorded for this clonotype. The V and J genes are TRBV6-6 and TRBJ2-7; D is perhaps TRBD1 or TRBD2 (5 bases each). The germline V gene encodes CDR1 MNHNY and CDR2 SVGAGI (reference sequence). The CDR3 is made up of 13 amino acids. Trimming removed 5 bases at V and 1 base at J, with 9 bases between. The CDR3: CASSPRESYEQYF. CDR3 nucleotide sequence: TGTGCCAGCAGTCCCAGGGAGTCCTACGAGCAGTACTTC.

This clonotype occurred a few times. The J gene is TRBJ2-7, the V gene TRBV28; maybe TRBD2 (6 bases). CDR3 length equals 15 residues. Between the trimmed V and J ends, which lost 8 bases and 5 bases, there was a span of 22 bases. Germline V gene lookup returns CDR1 MDHEN and CDR2 SYDVKM. Here the CDR3 reads CASVNWGGRPHEQYF. The DNA of the CDR3 is TGTGCCAGCGTGAATTGGGGAGGACGCCCCCACGAGCAGTACTTC.

In this sample, this clonotype turned up many times. The chain recombines TRBV9 with TRBJ1-3; 10 bases are shared with TRBD1. Germline CDR1 reads SGDLS; CDR2 reads YYNGEE. This CDR3 is built from 18 residues. The trim removed 0 bases at V and 2 bases at J, leaving 8 bases unmatched. CDR3: CASSVATMGQGTGNTIYF. Here the CDR3 DNA reads TGTGCCAGCAGCGTAGCTACGATGGGACAGGGGACTGGAAACACCATATATTTT.

This clonotype was counted many times. The gene calls are TRBV20-1 and TRBJ2-7, with D maybe TRBD1 (5 bases). The CDR3 length is 12 residues. V dropped 5 bases and J dropped 5 bases, with 13 bases sitting between them. Germline V gene lookup returns CDR1 DFQATT and CDR2 SNEGSKA (reference sequence). CDR3: CSASMGLNEQYF. CDR3 in DNA: TGCAGTGCTTCAATGGGGCTAAACGAGCAGTACTTC.

This clonotype was observed at least ten times. The chain has TRBV11-2 and TRBJ1-1, with TRBD1 identical over 9 bases. V shed 5 bases, J shed 6 bases, and the junction held 4 bases outside the gene matches. The CDR3 spans 13 residues. Germline V CDR1 and CDR2: SGHAT, FQNNGV. The chain's CDR3 is CASSRRQGAEAFF. CDR3 bases: TGTGCCAGCAGCCGACGACAGGGGGCTGAAGCTTTCTTT.

The chain couples TRBV5-1 to TRBJ2-3, with D uncertain. The CDR3 has 11 residues. V was trimmed by 0 bases and J by 4 bases, leaving 0 bases between them. Germline V gene sequence: CDR1 SGHRS, CDR2 YFSETQ. In nucleotides, the CDR3 is TGCGCCAGCAGCTTGGCAGATACGCAGTATTTT. Residues: CASSLADTQYF. Using reference TRBV5-1 and TRBJ2-3 for the parts outside the CDR3, the full variable domain is KAGVTQTPRYLIKTRGQQVTLSCSPISGHRSVSWYQQTPGQGLQFLFEYFSETQRNKGNFPGRFSGRQFSNSRSEMNVSTLELGDSALYLCASSLADTQYFGPGTRLTVL.

The table lists this clonotype with a count of one. This sequence joins TRBV4-2 and TRBJ2-5, with 10 bases identical to TRBD2. Germline-derived CDR1 and CDR2 are LGHNA and YNFKEQ. This CDR3 spans 17 amino acids. V lost 0 bases to trimming and J lost 2 bases; unmatched junction nucleotides: 6. CDR3 in DNA: TGTGCCAGCAGCCAAGATGGGGCTAGCGGGGGTCAAGAGACCCAGTACTTC. Its translation is CASSQDGASGGQETQYF.

This clonotype showed up many times. The chain links TRBV10-3 to TRBJ1-2; perhaps TRBD1 as D (5 bases). V lost 0 bases, J lost 4 bases, and 18 bases lay in between. The CDR3 has 17 amino acids. Looked up from germline, CDR1 is ENHRY and CDR2 is SYGVKD. CDR3: CAISESSVARTPYGYTF. The CDR3 nucleotides read TGTGCCATCAGTGAGTCGAGTGTCGCTCGGACACCCTATGGCTACACCTTC.

This chain connects TRBV5-5 to TRBJ2-1, with a possible D match to TRBD2 (6 bases). V gave up 4 bases and J gave up 9 bases, with 11 bases separating them. The V gene's germline CDR1 is SGHKS and CDR2 YYEKEE (reference sequence). The length of the CDR3 is 12 residues. CDR3 residues: CASSPREGEQFF. For the CDR3, the DNA is TGTGCCAGCAGCCCGCGGGAAGGTGAGCAGTTCTTC.